The 21 T cell receptor beta chains given below trace back to one sample, sequenced in a study of T cell repertoires in cytomegalovirus infection. TCRdb re-analysed the reads in MiXCR, keeping a single row per CDR3 protein. The sample lists almost 550,000 distinct CDR3 sequences; approximately 15% were seen once. The specimen was CD8+ T cells from PBMCs. The receptors derive from a human donor in good health (CMV status not recorded). Some clones in this sample may be carry-over from other donors' samples.

This clonotype was counted many times. The V and J genes are TRBV7-9 and TRBJ2-7; 11 bases are shared with TRBD1. The CDR3 consists of 15 residues. Germline CDR1 and CDR2: SEHNR and FQNEAQ (reference sequence). The J segment lost 3 bases and the V segment lost 5 bases, leaving 6 bases of the junction unmatched. The CDR3 region has the DNA TGTGCCAGCAGCCTCTCCGGGACAGGGGGCTACGAGCAGTACTTC. Its translation: CASSLSGTGGYEQYF.

This clonotype was detected ten times or more. The chain carries TRBV27 and TRBJ2-7; 8 bases are shared with TRBD1. The V gene's germline CDR1 is MNHEY and CDR2 SMNVEV (reference sequence). The trim removed 3 bases at V and 0 bases at J, leaving 4 bases unmatched. The CDR3 spans 15 residues. The CDR3 sequence: CASSFRDRSSYEQYF. For the CDR3, the DNA is TGTGCCAGCAGTTTCCGGGACAGGTCCTCCTACGAGCAGTACTTC.

This clonotype was counted a few times. V gene TRBV24-1 combines with J gene TRBJ1-1; a possible D gene is TRBD1 (5 bases). The germline gives CDR1 KGHDR, CDR2 SFDVKD. Trimming took 0 bases from V and 5 from J, leaving 39 bases between them. This CDR3 is 24 amino acids long. In DNA, the CDR3 is TGTGCCACCAGTGATTTGCACAGTGCTTCTTGGCCACCTGCTCTTCCCCGGGACGAGACTGAAGCTTTCTTT. Protein sequence: CATSDLHSASWPPALPRDETEAFF.

This clonotype has only a few counts. V is TRBV7-9 and J is TRBJ1-6, with D unclear. The CDR3 is made up of 12 amino acids. V was trimmed by 6 bases and J by 13 bases, leaving 13 bases between them. Per germline, CDR1 SEHNR and CDR2 FQNEAQ (reference sequence). The CDR3 spells CASSSPRGPLHF. In DNA form, the CDR3 reads TGTGCCAGCAGTTCCCCTCGCGGGCCCCTCCACTTT.

In its sample, this clonotype was seen a few times. The chain employs TRBV7-3 and TRBJ2-7, with D perhaps matching TRBD1 (5 bases). The germline V gene has CDR1 SGHTA and CDR2 FQGTGA. This CDR3 spans 14 amino acids. Between the trimmed V and J ends, which lost 3 bases and 4 bases, there was a span of 13 bases. CDR3: CASSLGKGPYEQYF. The CDR3 coding sequence is TGTGCCAGCAGCTTGGGGAAGGGGCCTTACGAGCAGTACTTC.

The chain recombines TRBV20-1 with TRBJ2-1; 13 bases are a match to TRBD2. Germline V gene lookup returns CDR1 DFQATT and CDR2 SNEGSKA (reference sequence). The V segment lost 8 bases and the J segment 4 bases; nucleotides outside the gene matches: 5. The CDR3 is 14 residues long. CDR3 amino acids: CSPRLAGGYNEQFF. Here the CDR3 DNA reads TGCAGTCCGAGACTAGCGGGGGGTTACAATGAGCAGTTCTTC.

This clonotype has a count of ten or more. The V and J genes are TRBV6-5 and TRBJ1-2; tentative D call: TRBD1 (6 bases). Between the trimmed V and J ends, which lost 4 bases and 8 bases, there was a span of 17 bases. This CDR3 is 14 amino acids long. CDR1 and CDR2 (germline): MNHEY, SVGAGI. This CDR3 reads CASSSAAGVEGYTF. Here the CDR3 DNA reads TGTGCCAGCAGTTCCGCAGCAGGGGTGGAGGGCTACACCTTC.

The V gene is TRBV10-2, the J gene TRBJ2-1, with D possibly being TRBD1 (5 bases). The CDR3 consists of 14 residues. Trimming took 3 bases from V and 4 from J, leaving 10 bases between them. The germline CDR1 and CDR2 sequences are WSHSY and SAAADI. The DNA of the CDR3 is TGCGCCAGCAGTGACAGGGTTAGGTACAATGAGCAGTTCTTC. Translation gives CASSDRVRYNEQFF.

The table lists this clonotype with many counts. The rearrangement uses TRBV6-5 and TRBJ2-7; possibly TRBD1 for D (6 bases). V shed 5 bases and J shed 4 bases, with 9 bases lying between them. The CDR3 runs 12 residues. Germline CDR1 is MNHEY and CDR2 is SVGAGI. CDR3 coding DNA: TGTGCCAGCAGTATACAGGGATACGAGCAGTACTTC. As protein: CASSIQGYEQYF.

This clonotype was seen at least ten times. V is TRBV7-9 and J is TRBJ2-2; TRBD2 aligns across 7 bases. Germline CDR1 is SEHNR and CDR2 is FQNEAQ (reference sequence). V trimming: 4 bases; J trimming: 3 bases; junction bases outside the gene matches: 8. CDR3 length: 16 residues. In DNA, the CDR3 is TGTGCCAGCAGCTCCCTCCGGACTAGGGACACCGGGGAGCTGTTTTTT. Translated, it gives CASSSLRTRDTGELFF.

This clonotype was detected many times. This chain connects TRBV7-9 to TRBJ2-5; tentative D call: TRBD2 (6 bases). Germline CDR1 SEHNR, CDR2 FQNEAQ (reference sequence). Trimming took 1 base from V and 5 from J, leaving 11 bases between them. The CDR3 is 14 residues long. For the CDR3, the DNA is TGTGCCAGCAGCTTAGTTGCAGGAGGGGAGACCCAGTACTTC. Amino acids: CASSLVAGGETQYF.

The J gene is TRBJ1-4, the V gene TRBV3-1, with 8 bases matching TRBD1. In germline, CDR1 is LGHDT, CDR2 YNNKEL (reference sequence). This CDR3 has 14 residues. J gave up 7 bases and V 5 bases, and 6 bases lay outside the gene matches. Here the CDR3 DNA reads TGTGCCAGCAGCGGACAGGGACGGCTTGAAAAACTGTTTTTT. Translated, it gives CASSGQGRLEKLFF.

This clonotype was found a few times. The chain is built from TRBV28 and TRBJ2-1; TRBD2 aligns across 14 bases. Looked up from germline, CDR1 is MDHEN and CDR2 is SYDVKM. V lost 2 bases, J lost 4 bases, and 10 bases stayed unmatched. The CDR3 loop spans 19 amino acids. CDR3 DNA sequence: TGTGCCAGCAGTTTACAGCAGACTCGGACTAGCGGGAGGTACAATGAGCAGTTCTTC. Translating gives CASSLQQTRTSGRYNEQFF. Filled out from reference TRBV28 and TRBJ2-1, the complete variable domain reads DVKVTQSSRYLVKRTGEKVFLECVQDMDHENMFWYRQDPGLGLRLIYFSYDVKMKEKGDIPEGYSVSREKKERFSLILESASTNQTSMYLCASSLQQTRTSGRYNEQFFGPGTRLTVL.

The table lists this clonotype with a few counts. The rearrangement links TRBV7-9 to TRBJ1-1; 7 bases align to TRBD1. CDR1 SEHNR and CDR2 FQNEAQ come from the germline V gene (reference sequence). J lost 3 bases, V lost 7 bases, and 11 bases had no gene match. The CDR3 runs to 15 residues. The CDR3 DNA reads TGTGCCAGCACACCCCTTAAGGGGGCCCACACTGAAGCTTTCTTT. Translated: CASTPLKGAHTEAFF.

This clonotype was seen at least ten times. This chain connects TRBV7-9 to TRBJ1-6, with 7 bases lining up with TRBD1. Germline V gene data show CDR1 as SEHNR and CDR2 as FQNEAQ (reference sequence). CDR3 size: 14 residues. The J segment lost 9 bases and the V segment lost 5 bases, leaving 7 bases of the junction unmatched. CDR3 nucleotides: TGTGCCAGCAGCCCGACCGGGACAGCTTCACCCCTCCACTTT. As protein: CASSPTGTASPLHF.

The table lists this clonotype with a count of one. The CDR3 region has the DNA TGTGCCAGCAGCCCGACGGGGGGGGGACCTTTCTACGAGCAGTACTTC. Protein: CASSPTGGGPFYEQYF. The chain has TRBV6-2 or TRBV6-3 and TRBJ2-7; the match to TRBD2 covers 8 bases. Germline values: CDR1 MNHEY, CDR2 SVGEGT. Trimming cost V 6 bases and J 3 bases; bases outside gene matches: 13. There are 16 residues in the CDR3.

Ten or more counts support this clonotype. V and J are TRBV7-8 and TRBJ2-2; possibly TRBD1 for D (5 bases). Germline lookup yields CDR1 SGHVS and CDR2 FQNEAQ. The CDR3 has 16 residues. The V gene lost 0 bases and the J gene lost 4 bases, with 12 bases spanning the gap. This CDR3 reads CASSLAGAVSTGELFF. In nucleotides, the CDR3 is TGTGCCAGCAGCTTAGCAGGGGCGGTGAGCACCGGGGAGCTGTTTTTT.

This clonotype was seen repeatedly, ten times or more. The V and J genes are TRBV7-8 and TRBJ2-5; no clear D. CDR3 size: 15 residues. The germline CDR1 and CDR2 sequences are SGHVS and FQNEAQ. The V end lost 2 bases, the J end lost 1 base, and 11 bases lay between the germline ends. The CDR3, as DNA: TGTGCCAGCAGCTTAACAGTTGCAGCCCAAGAGACCCAGTACTTC. It is translated as CASSLTVAAQETQYF.

This clonotype has ten or more counts. The chain joins TRBV7-9 to TRBJ2-1; 7 bases match TRBD1. The CDR3 has 14 residues. V was pared by 5 bases and J by 8 bases, with 9 bases of the junction left unmatched. The V gene's germline CDR1 is SEHNR and CDR2 FQNEAQ (reference sequence). CDR3 sequence reads: CASSGQVWGDEQFF. The CDR3 DNA reads as TGTGCCAGCAGCGGACAGGTATGGGGCGATGAGCAGTTCTTC.

This clonotype was picked up many times. This rearrangement joins TRBV12-3 or TRBV12-4 to TRBJ2-7, with D possibly matching TRBD1 (5 bases). The CDR3 extends over 12 amino acids. Trimming stripped 6 bases from V and 6 bases from J, with 12 bases between. In DNA, the CDR3 is TGTGCCAGCAGCCCCCAGGGAAGCGAGCAGTACTTC. Its translation is CASSPQGSEQYF.

This clonotype was seen at least ten times. The genes are TRBV12-3 or TRBV12-4 and TRBJ1-2, with D tentatively TRBD1 (5 bases). The V end lost 3 bases, the J end lost 2 bases, and 10 bases lay between the germline ends. CDR3 size: 14 residues. The CDR3 DNA reads as TGTGCCAGCAGTTTTCACACAGGCAACTATGGCTACACCTTC. This encodes CASSFHTGNYGYTF.